This TCR beta chain was documented in a study of T cell responses to AZD1222 COVID-19 vaccine. At the level of the study: Pooled samples include second doses given at about 4 or 12 weeks.

The table came from immunoSEQ multiplex PCR; TCRdb's copy has only in-frame clones and leaves some out. This repertoire shows some 120,000 clones, roughly 89% found once; its top ten account for more than 4.5%. The CDR3 spans 17 residues. CDR1 is LNHNV, CDR2 YYDKDF, per germline (reference sequence). The germline V and J ends were trimmed by 0 bases and 2 bases, with 16 bases remaining between them. This clone has only one observation. This material consisted of peripheral blood, taken on day 0 of AZD1222 vaccination. The clonotype comes from an adult in good health. The chain is built from TRBV15 and TRBJ1-2; D is perhaps TRBD1 (6 bases). CDR3 sequence: CATSRDLGGDLNYGYTF. In DNA, the CDR3 is TGTGCCACCAGCAGAGATCTAGGGGGGGACCTCAACTATGGCTACACCTTC.